Following are 25 T cell receptor beta chains from one sample sequenced in a study of T cell changes during pregnancy in multiple sclerosis. Measured with immunoSEQ multiplex PCR; TCRdb has only the in-frame clones, and not every one. The sample holds 47,000 or so clones, about 90% seen once. This specimen consisted of peripheral blood, obtained in the first trimester of pregnancy. The receptors here all came from a female donor with multiple sclerosis, enrolled in a pregnancy study.

The chain has TRBV30 and TRBJ1-3; no reliable D call. With 2 bases removed from V and 5 bases from J, the gap between germline ends came to 10 bases. This CDR3 comprises 13 residues. Germline CDR1 is GTSNPN and CDR2 is SVGIG (reference sequence). Here the CDR3 reads CAWSMNGRNTIYF. CDR3 sequence (DNA): TGTGCCTGGAGTATGAACGGTAGAAACACCATATATTTT.

Here the CDR3 reads CASTNSYGYTF. The CDR3 DNA follows: TGTGCCAGCACCAACAGCTATGGCTACACCTTC. The chain links TRBV6-6 to TRBJ1-2; no clear D. CDR1 and CDR2 from the germline V gene are MNHNY and SVGAGI (reference sequence). Deletions cut 7 bases from V and 4 bases from J, with 7 bases between. The CDR3 covers 11 residues.

The chain employs TRBV7-2 and TRBJ1-5; maybe TRBD1 (6 bases). This CDR3 comprises 15 residues. The germline V gene has CDR1 SGHTA and CDR2 FQGNSA. The V end lost 5 bases, the J end lost 7 bases, and 18 bases lay between the germline ends. The CDR3, as DNA: TGTGCCAGCAGCCCCCTAGGGGGGGCAAGCCAGCCCCAGCATTTT. It is translated as CASSPLGGASQPQHF.

The gene calls are TRBV4-2 and TRBJ1-2; weak D call: TRBD1 (6 bases). There are 15 residues in the CDR3. Germline loops: CDR1 LGHNA, CDR2 YNFKEQ. The germline V and J ends were trimmed by 1 base and 6 bases, with 15 bases remaining between them. CDR3: CASSQVAFQGNGYTF. The CDR3 region has the DNA TGTGCCAGCAGCCAAGTCGCATTTCAGGGGAATGGCTACACCTTC.

There are a few counts of this clone. The chain carries TRBV28 and TRBJ1-3, with a possible D match to TRBD1 (6 bases). V shed 11 bases and J shed 4 bases, with 12 bases lying between them. CDR1 and CDR2 (germline): MDHEN, SYDVKM. CDR3 size: 12 residues. CDR3 region: CASRGAGNTIYF. In DNA form, the CDR3 reads TGTGCCTCCCGGGGGGCAGGAAACACCATATATTTT.

For this clone: In the same sample, other DNA sequences code for this CDR3. This chain joins TRBV20-1 and TRBJ1-2; 8 bases match TRBD1. The CDR3 is 11 amino acids. Looked up from germline, CDR1 is DFQATT and CDR2 is SNEGSKA (reference sequence). Unmatched junction bases numbered 4, after V lost 6 bases and J lost 7 bases. Written as DNA, the CDR3 is TGCAGTGCCTCGGACAGGGCTGGCTACACCTTC. Its translation: CSASDRAGYTF.

The rearrangement joins TRBV7-9 to TRBJ1-2, with D tentatively TRBD1 (6 bases). The CDR3 runs 13 residues. Germline CDR1 and CDR2: SEHNR and FQNEAQ (reference sequence). V lost 8 bases, J lost 4 bases, and 14 bases lay in between. The CDR3 here is CASSPGGRYGYTF. The CDR3 DNA is TGTGCCAGCTCGCCGGGGGGCCGCTATGGCTACACCTTC.

The V call is TRBV7-2, the J call TRBJ2-3; 8 bases are shared with TRBD2. This CDR3 spans 13 amino acids. Germline lookup yields CDR1 SGHTA and CDR2 FQGNSA. V lost 1 base and J lost 14; bases outside the gene matches: 8. Written as DNA, the CDR3 is TGTGCCAGCAGCTTAGGTCCGGGGGGGGCGGCGTATTTT. Its protein is CASSLGPGGAAYF.

The CDR3 protein is CASSQSAQRDTYEQYF. The CDR3 nucleotides read TGCGCCAGCAGTCAATCGGCACAGAGAGACACCTACGAGCAGTACTTC. The V and J genes are TRBV23-1 and TRBJ2-7; D gene uncertain. TRBV23-1 is annotated as an ORF whose role is uncertain. The V gene lost 0 bases and the J gene lost 2 bases, with 14 bases spanning the gap. The length of the CDR3 is 16 residues.

The V call is TRBV10-3, the J call TRBJ2-2, with TRBD2 identical over 10 bases. CDR1 and CDR2 (germline): ENHRY, SYGVKD. CDR3 length: 18 amino acids. V lost 4 bases to trimming and J lost 4 bases; unmatched junction nucleotides: 12. This CDR3 reads CAISGGGAGGPATGELFF. CDR3 coding DNA: TGTGCCATCAGTGGAGGGGGAGCGGGGGGGCCGGCCACCGGGGAGCTGTTTTTT.

The chain links TRBV5-1 to TRBJ2-7; the match to TRBD1 covers 10 bases. Germline V gene sequence: CDR1 SGHRS, CDR2 YFSETQ. There are 16 residues in the CDR3. Unmatched junction bases numbered 11, after V lost 2 bases and J lost 6 bases. In DNA, the CDR3 is TGCGCCAGCAGCTTCTGGGGCGGGACAGGGGAAGGCGAGCAGTACTTC. Translated: CASSFWGGTGEGEQYF.

This chain uses TRBV11-2 with TRBJ2-1; 11 bases line up with TRBD2. With V trimmed by 0 bases and J by 4 bases, 8 bases remained unmatched. Germline CDR1 reads SGHAT; CDR2 reads FQNNGV. The CDR3 totals 18 residues. This chain's CDR3 is CASSLDGLAGGPYNEQFF. The CDR3 DNA reads TGTGCCAGCAGCTTAGATGGGCTAGCGGGGGGACCTTACAATGAGCAGTTCTTC.

This chain connects TRBV7-8 to TRBJ1-6, with a tentative D call TRBD1 (5 bases). The germline V and J ends were trimmed by 5 bases and 5 bases, with 19 bases remaining between them. Germline lookup yields CDR1 SGHVS and CDR2 FQNEAQ. The CDR3 is 17 amino acids. The CDR3 is CASSPWKGRVNNSPLHF. The CDR3 region has the DNA TGTGCCAGCAGCCCATGGAAGGGGAGGGTGAATAATTCACCCCTCCACTTT.

This chain connects TRBV5-4 to TRBJ1-1; 7 nucleotides match TRBD1. J lost 0 bases, V lost 5 bases, and 7 bases had no gene match. This CDR3 is built from 15 residues. Germline CDR1 reads SGHNT; CDR2 reads YYREEE (reference sequence). CDR3 nucleotide sequence: TGTGCCAGCAGGTATCAACAGGGGATGAACACTGAAGCTTTCTTT. Its translation is CASRYQQGMNTEAFF.

The CDR3, as DNA: TGTGCCAGCAGCTTGAGAGGCCAGGGTCTCAACTATGGCTACACCTTC. Amino acids: CASSLRGQGLNYGYTF. This chain links TRBV5-6 with TRBJ1-2; D possibly corresponds to TRBD1 (5 bases). CDR3 length: 16 residues. V was clipped by 1 base and J by 2 bases, with 15 bases between them. Germline V CDR1 and CDR2: SGHDT, YYEEEE.

This clone was seen only a few times. J is TRBJ1-2 and V is TRBV30, with 7 bases matching TRBD1. Germline CDR1 reads GTSNPN; CDR2 reads SVGIG (reference sequence). There are 15 residues in the CDR3. J lost 4 bases, V lost 5 bases, and 13 bases had no gene match. The CDR3 bases are TGTGCCTGGCGGAGTGGGGACAGAACTACCTATGGCTACACCTTC. Translation: CAWRSGDRTTYGYTF. The whole variable domain, remainder taken from reference TRBV30 and TRBJ1-2, is SQTIHQWPATLVQPVGSPLSLECTVEGTSNPNLYWYRQAAGRGLQLLFYSVGIGQISSEVPQNLSASRPQDRQFILSSKKLLLSDSGFYLCAWRSGDRTTYGYTFGSGTRLTVV.

The rearrangement links TRBV5-1 to TRBJ1-2; D possibly corresponds to TRBD1 (5 bases). Deletions cut 8 bases from V and 2 bases from J, with 16 bases between. This CDR3 has 14 amino acids. Per germline, CDR1 SGHRS and CDR2 YFSETQ. The DNA of the CDR3 is TGCGCCAGTGCGGACGGGGGAGAGAACTATGGCTACACCTTC. It specifies CASADGGENYGYTF. The full variable domain, with the rest looked up from reference TRBV5-1 and TRBJ1-2, is KAGVTQTPRYLIKTRGQQVTLSCSPISGHRSVSWYQQTPGQGLQFLFEYFSETQRNKGNFPGRFSGRQFSNSRSEMNVSTLELGDSALYLCASADGGENYGYTFGSGTRLTVV.

The V gene is TRBV7-9, the J gene TRBJ2-7; TRBD1 agrees at 9 bases. This CDR3 has 15 residues. The ends lost 5 bases at V and 6 bases at J; junction bases unmatched: 11. Germline V gene sequence: CDR1 SEHNR, CDR2 FQNEAQ (reference sequence). The CDR3 nucleotides are TGTGCCAGCAGCCCACAGGGGGCGCCTAGAAGCGAGCAGTACTTC. As protein: CASSPQGAPRSEQYF.

This clone showed up just once. The J gene is TRBJ2-6, the V gene TRBV19; 7 bases map to TRBD1. The V gene end was trimmed by 7 bases and the J gene end by 1 base; junction bases not matched to a gene: 13. CDR3 length: 18 residues. In germline, CDR1 is LNHDA, CDR2 SQIVND (reference sequence). CDR3 bases: TGTGCCAGTACTACGGCCTCGACAGGGTTGTCTGGGGCCAACGTCCTGACTTTC. Protein product: CASTTASTGLSGANVLTF.

The chain employs TRBV11-3 and TRBJ2-7; maybe TRBD2 (6 bases). CDR3 length equals 13 residues. Germline CDR1 reads SGHNT; CDR2 reads YENEEA. V lost 5 bases to trimming and J lost 9 bases, with 17 bases between them. The CDR3 DNA is TGTGCCAGCAGCGTCGGGAGAGGGACCACGCAGTACTTC. Its translation: CASSVGRGTTQYF. The variable domain in full, with the rest retrieved from reference TRBV11-3 and TRBJ2-7, is EAGVVQSPRYKIIEKKQPVAFWCNPISGHNTLYWYLQNLGQGPELLIRYENEEAVDDSQLPKDRFSAERLKGVDSTLKIQPAELGDSAVYLCASSVGRGTTQYFGPGTRLTVT.

The gene calls are TRBV5-5 and TRBJ2-7; TRBD2 is a possible D gene (6 bases). This CDR3 is built from 14 residues. Germline loops: CDR1 SGHKS, CDR2 YYEKEE (reference sequence). The ends were cut back, 2 bases at V and 3 bases at J, with 12 bases in the middle. CDR3 amino acids: CASSFRGRNYEQYF. As DNA, the CDR3 is TGTGCCAGCAGCTTTCGAGGGAGGAACTACGAGCAGTACTTC.

V gene TRBV2 combines with J gene TRBJ1-2; 9 bases agree with TRBD1. There are 13 residues in the CDR3. The J segment lost 7 bases and the V segment lost 6 bases, leaving 6 bases of the junction unmatched. Germline-derived CDR1 and CDR2 are SNHLY and FYNNEI. For the CDR3, the DNA is TGTGCCAGCAGGGCACAGGGGGCGCGTGGCTACACCTTC. It encodes CASRAQGARGYTF.

The rearrangement links TRBV5-1 to TRBJ1-1, with 8 nucleotides matching TRBD1. CDR1 is SGHRS, CDR2 YFSETQ, per germline. Germline trimming cut 2 bases from V and 1 base from J; bases unmatched to any gene: 4. The CDR3 runs 15 residues. The CDR3 DNA reads TGCGCCAGCAGCTTCCAGGGGGCAGGGAACACTGAAGCTTTCTTT. It encodes CASSFQGAGNTEAFF.

The DNA for the CDR3 is TGCGCCAGCAGCCGAACCCCGACTCGAACTGAAGCTTTCTTT. Protein: CASSRTPTRTEAFF. The rearrangement joins TRBV10-1 to TRBJ1-1; no clear D gene. The germline CDR1 and CDR2 sequences are WNHNN and SYGVQD (reference sequence). There are 14 residues in the CDR3. Deletions cut 6 bases from V and 5 bases from J, with 16 bases between.

The chain joins TRBV6-1 to TRBJ2-1; D possibly corresponds to TRBD2 (5 bases). Germline V gene lookup returns CDR1 MNHNS and CDR2 SASEGT. The CDR3 is 15 residues long. Trimming pared 3 bases from V and 0 bases from J, leaving 9 bases between. Here the CDR3 DNA reads TGTGCCAGCAGTGAGAGGGAAAGCTCCTACAATGAGCAGTTCTTC. It encodes CASSERESSYNEQFF.